This T cell receptor (beta chain) was documented in a study of spatial heterogeneity in lung cancer. Across the whole study: Mean representation of each unique TCR and UMI combination in the raw reads exceeded ten occurrences.

Time point meaning: sample taken at primary tumor resection. The cohort: some 70 early-stage, untreated non-small cell lung cancer patients. The study sequenced unsorted whole RNA from tumor, nontumor lung or frozen PBMC. There are many counts of this clonotype. A distinct unique molecular identifier was carried by each TCR cDNA molecule. TCRdb re-analysed the 5' RACE reads in MiXCR, keeping a single row per CDR3 protein. The table lists 50,000 to 75,000 distinct CDR3 sequences, roughly 6.4% of them singletons. The CDR3 length is 16 residues. The V gene's germline CDR1 is MGHDK and CDR2 SYGVNS. V dropped 3 bases and J dropped 4 bases, with 19 bases sitting between them.

This TCR was sampled from a female donor with early-stage non-small cell lung cancer. The input for sequencing was PBMCs, taken at surgery. The chain uses TRBV25-1 and TRBJ2-7; D is perhaps TRBD1 (5 bases). CDR3 sequence: CASSESQTAIAYEQYF. CDR3 nucleotides: TGTGCCAGCAGTGAGAGCCAGACAGCAATCGCTTACGAGCAGTACTTC.